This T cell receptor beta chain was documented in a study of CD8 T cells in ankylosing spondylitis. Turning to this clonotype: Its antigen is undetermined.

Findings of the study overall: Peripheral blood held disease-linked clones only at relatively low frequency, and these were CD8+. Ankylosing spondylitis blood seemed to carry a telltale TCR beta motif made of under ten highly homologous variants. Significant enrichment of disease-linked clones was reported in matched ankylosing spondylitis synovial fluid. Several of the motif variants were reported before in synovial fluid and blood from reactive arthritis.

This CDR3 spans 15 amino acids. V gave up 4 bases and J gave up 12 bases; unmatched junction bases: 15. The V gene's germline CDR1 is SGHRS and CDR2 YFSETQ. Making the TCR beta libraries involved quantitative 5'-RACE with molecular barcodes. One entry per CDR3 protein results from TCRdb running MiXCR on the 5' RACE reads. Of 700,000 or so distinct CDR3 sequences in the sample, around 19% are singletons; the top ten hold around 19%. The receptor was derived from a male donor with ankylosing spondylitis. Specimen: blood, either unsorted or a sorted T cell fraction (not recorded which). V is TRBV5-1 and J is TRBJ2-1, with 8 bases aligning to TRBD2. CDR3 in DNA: TGCGCCAGCAGCCCAACCGCGGGACTAGAATCTTCGCAGTTCTTC. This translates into CASSPTAGLESSQFF.